The TCR beta chain described here comes from a study of tumor-infiltrating lymphocytes in localized non-small cell lung cancer. The CDR3 consists of 14 residues. With V trimmed by 2 bases and J by 0 bases, 0 bases remained unmatched. Germline CDR1 and CDR2: MNHEY and SVGAGI. The table came from immunoSEQ multiplex PCR; TCRdb's copy has only in-frame clones and leaves some out. The sample consists of some 13,000 clones, less than 75% of them appearing once. The gene calls are TRBV6-5 and TRBJ1-2, with 7 positions matching TRBD1. The sample comprised uninvolved lung tissue not adjacent to the tumor. This clonotype originated in a human donor with non-small cell lung cancer. The CDR3 region has the DNA TGTGCCAGCAGTTACAGGGGGCCTAACTATGGCTACACCTTC. It yields the protein CASSYRGPNYGYTF.